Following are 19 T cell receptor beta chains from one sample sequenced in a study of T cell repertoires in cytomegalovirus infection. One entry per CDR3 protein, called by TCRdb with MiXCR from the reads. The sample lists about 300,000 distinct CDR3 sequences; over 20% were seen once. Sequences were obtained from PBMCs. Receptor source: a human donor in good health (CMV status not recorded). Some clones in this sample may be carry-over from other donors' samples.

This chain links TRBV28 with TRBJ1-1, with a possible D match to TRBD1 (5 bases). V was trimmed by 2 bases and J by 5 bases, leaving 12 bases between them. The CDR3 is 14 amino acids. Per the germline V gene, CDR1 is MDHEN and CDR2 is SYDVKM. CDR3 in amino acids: CASSLRTPGTEAFF. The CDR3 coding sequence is TGTGCCAGCAGTTTAAGGACTCCAGGGACTGAAGCTTTCTTT.

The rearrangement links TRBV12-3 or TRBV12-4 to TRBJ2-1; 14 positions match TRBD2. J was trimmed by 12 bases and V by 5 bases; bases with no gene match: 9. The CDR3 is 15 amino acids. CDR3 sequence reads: CASSPPGLAGALQFF. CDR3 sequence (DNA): TGTGCCAGCAGTCCGCCGGGACTAGCGGGAGCCCTGCAGTTCTTC.

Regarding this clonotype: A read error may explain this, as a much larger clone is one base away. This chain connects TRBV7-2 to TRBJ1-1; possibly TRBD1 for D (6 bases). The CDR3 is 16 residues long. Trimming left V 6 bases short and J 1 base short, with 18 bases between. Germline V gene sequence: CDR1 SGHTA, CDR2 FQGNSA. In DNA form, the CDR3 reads TGTGCCAGCAGGCGCGGCTGGGGGGCTCCGAACACTGAAGCTTTCTTT. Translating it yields CASRRGWGAPNTEAFF.

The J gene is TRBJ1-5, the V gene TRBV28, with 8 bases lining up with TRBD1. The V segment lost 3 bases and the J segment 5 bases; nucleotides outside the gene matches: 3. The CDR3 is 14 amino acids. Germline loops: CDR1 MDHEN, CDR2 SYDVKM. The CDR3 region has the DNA TGTGCCAGCAGTTTCGGACAGGGAGATCAGCCCCAGCATTTT. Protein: CASSFGQGDQPQHF.

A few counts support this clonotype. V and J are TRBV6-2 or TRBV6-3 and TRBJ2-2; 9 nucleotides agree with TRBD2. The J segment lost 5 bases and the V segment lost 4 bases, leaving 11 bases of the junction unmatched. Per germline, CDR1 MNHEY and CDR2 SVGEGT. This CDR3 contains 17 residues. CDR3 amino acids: CASSSTRRGGSTGELFF. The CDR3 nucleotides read TGTGCCAGCAGTTCCACCAGGCGGGGGGGTTCTACCGGGGAGCTGTTTTTT.

The CDR3 here is CSAPGPGAGELFF. For the CDR3, the DNA is TGCAGTGCGCCCGGCCCAGGGGCCGGGGAGCTGTTTTTT. The chain links TRBV20-1 to TRBJ2-2; D may be TRBD1 (6 bases). V gave up 6 bases and J gave up 6 bases, with 14 bases separating them. Germline V gives CDR1 DFQATT, CDR2 SNEGSKA (reference sequence). CDR3 length: 13 residues.

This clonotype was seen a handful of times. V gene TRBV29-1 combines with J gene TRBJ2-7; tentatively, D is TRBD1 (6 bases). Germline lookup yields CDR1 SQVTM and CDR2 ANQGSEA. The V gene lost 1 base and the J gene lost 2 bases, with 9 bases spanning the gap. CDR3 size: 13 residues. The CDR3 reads CSVEAPGAYEQYF. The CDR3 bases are TGCAGCGTTGAAGCCCCAGGGGCCTACGAGCAGTACTTC.

CDR3 DNA sequence: TGTGCCACCACCCCCGGGACTAGCGGGAGGGCGCGCTACGAGCAGTACTTC. Protein sequence: CATTPGTSGRARYEQYF. The chain couples TRBV28 to TRBJ2-7, with 16 nucleotides matching TRBD2. This CDR3 spans 17 amino acids. The germline CDR1 and CDR2 sequences are MDHEN and SYDVKM. The junction had 12 bases not matched to a gene; V was cut back by 10 bases and J by 3 bases.

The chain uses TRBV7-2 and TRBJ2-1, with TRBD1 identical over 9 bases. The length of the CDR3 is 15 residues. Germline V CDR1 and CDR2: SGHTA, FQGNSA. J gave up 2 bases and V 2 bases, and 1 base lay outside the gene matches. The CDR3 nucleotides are TGTGCCAGCAGCTTAAGACAGGGGGCCTACAATGAGCAGTTCTTC. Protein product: CASSLRQGAYNEQFF.

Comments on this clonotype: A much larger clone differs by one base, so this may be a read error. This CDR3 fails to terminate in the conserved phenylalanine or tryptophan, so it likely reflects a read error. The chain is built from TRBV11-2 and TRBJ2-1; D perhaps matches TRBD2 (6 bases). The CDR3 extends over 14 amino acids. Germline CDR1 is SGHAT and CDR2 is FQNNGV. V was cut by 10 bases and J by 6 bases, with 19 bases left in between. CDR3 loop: CAIQLWRGRNEQFC. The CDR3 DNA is TGTGCCATCCAACTCTGGCGGGGTCGCAATGAGCAGTTCTGC.

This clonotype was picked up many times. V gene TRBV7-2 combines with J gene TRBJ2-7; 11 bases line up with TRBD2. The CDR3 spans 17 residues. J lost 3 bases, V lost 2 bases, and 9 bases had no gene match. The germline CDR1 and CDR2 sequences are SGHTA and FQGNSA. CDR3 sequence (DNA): TGTGCCAGCAGCTTAAAAACTAGCGGGAGTTCCTACTACGAGCAGTACTTC. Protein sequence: CASSLKTSGSSYYEQYF.

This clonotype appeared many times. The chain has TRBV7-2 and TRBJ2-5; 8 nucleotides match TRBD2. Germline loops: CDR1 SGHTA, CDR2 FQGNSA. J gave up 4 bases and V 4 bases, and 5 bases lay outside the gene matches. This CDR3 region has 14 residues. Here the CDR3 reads CASSWGTRGETQYF. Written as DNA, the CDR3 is TGTGCCAGCAGCTGGGGGACTAGAGGAGAGACCCAGTACTTC.

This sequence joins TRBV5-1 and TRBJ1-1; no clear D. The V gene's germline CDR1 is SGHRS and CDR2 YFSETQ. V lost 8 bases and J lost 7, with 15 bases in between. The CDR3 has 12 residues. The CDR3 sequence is CASRASQFEAFF. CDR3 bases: TGCGCCAGTCGCGCAAGTCAGTTTGAAGCTTTCTTT.

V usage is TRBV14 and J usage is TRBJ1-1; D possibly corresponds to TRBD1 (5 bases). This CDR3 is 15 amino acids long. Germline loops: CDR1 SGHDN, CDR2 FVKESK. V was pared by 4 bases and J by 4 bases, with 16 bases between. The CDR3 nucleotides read TGTGCCAGCAGCCTCCCACCGACGGGACCCACTGAAGCTTTCTTT. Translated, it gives CASSLPPTGPTEAFF.

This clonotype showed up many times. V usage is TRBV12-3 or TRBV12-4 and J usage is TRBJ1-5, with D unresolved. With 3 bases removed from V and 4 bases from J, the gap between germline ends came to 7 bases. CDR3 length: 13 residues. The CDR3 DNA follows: TGTGCCAGCAGTTTCCGGGTAAATCAGCCCCAGCATTTT. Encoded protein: CASSFRVNQPQHF.

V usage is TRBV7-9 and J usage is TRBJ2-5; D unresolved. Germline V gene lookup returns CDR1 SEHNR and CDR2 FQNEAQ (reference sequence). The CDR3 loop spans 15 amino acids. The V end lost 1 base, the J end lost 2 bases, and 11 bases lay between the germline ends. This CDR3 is CASSLGATSQETQYF. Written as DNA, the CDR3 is TGTGCCAGCAGCTTAGGGGCGACGTCTCAAGAGACCCAGTACTTC.

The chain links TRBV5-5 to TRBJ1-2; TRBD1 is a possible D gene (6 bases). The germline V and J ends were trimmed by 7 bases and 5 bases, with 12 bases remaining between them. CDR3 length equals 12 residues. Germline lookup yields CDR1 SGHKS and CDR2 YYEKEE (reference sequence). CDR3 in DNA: TGTGCCAGCGGTTTACAGGGATATGGCTACACCTTC. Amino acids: CASGLQGYGYTF.

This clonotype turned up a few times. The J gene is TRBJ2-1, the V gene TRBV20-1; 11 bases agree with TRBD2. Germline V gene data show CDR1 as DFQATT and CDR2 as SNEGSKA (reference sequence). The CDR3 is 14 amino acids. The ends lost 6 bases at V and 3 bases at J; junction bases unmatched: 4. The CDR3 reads CSAYGTSGYNEQFF. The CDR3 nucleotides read TGCAGTGCATACGGGACTAGCGGCTACAATGAGCAGTTCTTC.

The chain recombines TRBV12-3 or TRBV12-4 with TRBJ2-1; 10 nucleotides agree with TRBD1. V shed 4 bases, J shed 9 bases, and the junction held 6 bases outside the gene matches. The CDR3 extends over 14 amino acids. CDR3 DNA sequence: TGTGCCAGCAGTTGGGGACAGGGGAACGGTGAGCAGTTCTTC. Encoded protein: CASSWGQGNGEQFF.